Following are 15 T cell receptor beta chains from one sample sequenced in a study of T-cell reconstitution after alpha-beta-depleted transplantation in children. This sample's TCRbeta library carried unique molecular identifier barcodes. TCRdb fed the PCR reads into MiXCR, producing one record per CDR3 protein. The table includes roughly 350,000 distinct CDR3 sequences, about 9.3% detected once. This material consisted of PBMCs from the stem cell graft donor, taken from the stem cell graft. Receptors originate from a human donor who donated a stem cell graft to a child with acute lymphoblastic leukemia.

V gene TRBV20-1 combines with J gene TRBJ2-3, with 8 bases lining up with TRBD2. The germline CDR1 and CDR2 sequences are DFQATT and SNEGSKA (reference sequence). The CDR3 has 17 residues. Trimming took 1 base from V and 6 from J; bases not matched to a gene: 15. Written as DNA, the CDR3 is TGCAGTGCTAGAGTTCCCCGAGCGGGAGTGGGACTGGATACGCAGTATTTT. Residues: CSARVPRAGVGLDTQYF.

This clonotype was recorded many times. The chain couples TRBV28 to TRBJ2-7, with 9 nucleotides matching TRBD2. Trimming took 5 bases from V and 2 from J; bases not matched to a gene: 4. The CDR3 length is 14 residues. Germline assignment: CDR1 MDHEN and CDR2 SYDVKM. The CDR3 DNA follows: TGTGCCAGCAGTCCGCTAGCGGGGACCTACGAGCAGTACTTC. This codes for CASSPLAGTYEQYF. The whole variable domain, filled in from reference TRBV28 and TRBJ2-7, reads DVKVTQSSRYLVKRTGEKVFLECVQDMDHENMFWYRQDPGLGLRLIYFSYDVKMKEKGDIPEGYSVSREKKERFSLILESASTNQTSMYLCASSPLAGTYEQYFGPGTRLTVT.

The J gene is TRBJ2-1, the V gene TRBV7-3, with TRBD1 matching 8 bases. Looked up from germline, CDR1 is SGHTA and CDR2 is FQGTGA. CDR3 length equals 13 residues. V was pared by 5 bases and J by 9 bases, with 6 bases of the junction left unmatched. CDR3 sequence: CASSQDRASEQFF. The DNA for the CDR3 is TGTGCCAGCAGCCAGGACAGGGCGTCTGAGCAGTTCTTC.

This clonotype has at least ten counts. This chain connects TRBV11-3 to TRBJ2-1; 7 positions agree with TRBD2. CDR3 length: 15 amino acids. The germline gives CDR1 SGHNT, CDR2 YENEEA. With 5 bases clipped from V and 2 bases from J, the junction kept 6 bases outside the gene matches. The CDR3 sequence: CASSPGRVPYNEQFF. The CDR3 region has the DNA TGTGCCAGCAGCCCAGGGAGGGTACCCTACAATGAGCAGTTCTTC.

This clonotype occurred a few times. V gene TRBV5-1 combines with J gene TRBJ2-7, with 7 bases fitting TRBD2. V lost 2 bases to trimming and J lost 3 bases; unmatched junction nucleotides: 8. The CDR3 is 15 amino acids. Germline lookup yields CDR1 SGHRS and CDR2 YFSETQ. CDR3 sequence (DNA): TGCGCCAGCAGCTTCCTTCTGAGCGGGGACTACGAGCAGTACTTC. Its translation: CASSFLLSGDYEQYF.

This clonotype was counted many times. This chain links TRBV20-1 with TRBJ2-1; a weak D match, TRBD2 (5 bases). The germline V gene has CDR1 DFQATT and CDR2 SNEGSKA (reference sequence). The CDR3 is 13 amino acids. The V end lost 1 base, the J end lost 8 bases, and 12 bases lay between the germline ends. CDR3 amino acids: CSARGRLAHEQFF. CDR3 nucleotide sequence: TGCAGTGCTAGAGGACGCCTAGCCCATGAGCAGTTCTTC.

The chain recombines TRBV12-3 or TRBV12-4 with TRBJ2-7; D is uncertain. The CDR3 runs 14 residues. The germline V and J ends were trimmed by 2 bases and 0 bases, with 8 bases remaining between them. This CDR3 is CASSLSSTSYEQYF. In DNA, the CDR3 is TGTGCCAGCAGTTTATCCAGTACCTCCTACGAGCAGTACTTC.

The CDR3 DNA reads as TGTGCCAGCAGCCCACCCCTGGGCGGGCAAAAAAACATTCAGTACTTC. It yields the protein CASSPPLGGQKNIQYF. V gene TRBV12-3 or TRBV12-4 combines with J gene TRBJ2-4, with D tentatively TRBD2 (5 bases). The CDR3 loop spans 16 amino acids. Trimming shortened V by 6 bases and J by 4 bases, and 19 bases separated the two germline ends.

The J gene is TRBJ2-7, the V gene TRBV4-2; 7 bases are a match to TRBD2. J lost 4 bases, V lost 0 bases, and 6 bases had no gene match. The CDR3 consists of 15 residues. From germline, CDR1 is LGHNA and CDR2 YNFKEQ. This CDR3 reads CASSQDPGGGYEQYF. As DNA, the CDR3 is TGTGCCAGCAGCCAAGATCCGGGAGGAGGGTACGAGCAGTACTTC.

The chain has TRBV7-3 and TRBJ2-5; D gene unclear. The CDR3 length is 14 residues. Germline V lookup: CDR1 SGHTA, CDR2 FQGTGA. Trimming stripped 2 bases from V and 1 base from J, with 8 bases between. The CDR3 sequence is CASSLGGFQETQYF. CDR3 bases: TGTGCCAGCAGCTTAGGCGGCTTCCAAGAGACCCAGTACTTC.

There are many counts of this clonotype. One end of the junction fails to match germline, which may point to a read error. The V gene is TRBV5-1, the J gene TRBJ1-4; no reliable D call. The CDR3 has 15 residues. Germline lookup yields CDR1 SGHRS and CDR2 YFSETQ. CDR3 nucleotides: TGTGCCAGCAGCTTAGTAGGGAGCACTAATGAAAAACTGTTTTTT. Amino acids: CASSLVGSTNEKLFF.

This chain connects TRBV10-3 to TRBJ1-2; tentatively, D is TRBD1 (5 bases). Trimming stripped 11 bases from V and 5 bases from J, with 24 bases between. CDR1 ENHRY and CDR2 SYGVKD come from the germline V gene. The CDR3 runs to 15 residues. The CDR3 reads CAVIPNPDSGYGYTF. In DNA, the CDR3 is TGTGCCGTAATCCCCAACCCTGACAGTGGATATGGCTACACCTTC.

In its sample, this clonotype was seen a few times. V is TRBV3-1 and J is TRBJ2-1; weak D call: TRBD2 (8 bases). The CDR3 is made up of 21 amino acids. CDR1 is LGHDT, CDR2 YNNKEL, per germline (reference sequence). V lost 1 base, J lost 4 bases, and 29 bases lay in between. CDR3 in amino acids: CASSQVKTGIGTLAEYNEQFF. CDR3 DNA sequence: TGTGCCAGCAGCCAAGTGAAGACAGGGATTGGGACACTAGCGGAATACAATGAGCAGTTCTTC.

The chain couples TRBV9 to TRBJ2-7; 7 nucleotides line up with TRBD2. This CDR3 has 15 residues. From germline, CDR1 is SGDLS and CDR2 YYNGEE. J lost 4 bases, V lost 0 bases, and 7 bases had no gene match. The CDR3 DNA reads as TGTGCCAGCAGCGTAGAAGGCGGGAGTGGATACGAGCAGTACTTC. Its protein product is CASSVEGGSGYEQYF.

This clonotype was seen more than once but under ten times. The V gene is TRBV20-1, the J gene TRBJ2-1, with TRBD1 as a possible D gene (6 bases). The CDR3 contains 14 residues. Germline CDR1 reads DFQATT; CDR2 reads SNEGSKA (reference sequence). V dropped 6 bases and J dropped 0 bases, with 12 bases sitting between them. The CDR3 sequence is CSARDISSYNEQFF. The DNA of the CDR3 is TGCAGTGCCCGGGACATAAGCTCCTACAATGAGCAGTTCTTC.